Below, one TCR beta chain is given with its context. By its share of the sample, this clonotype is medium-sized (0.01 to 0.1%). Its antigen is still unknown. No much larger clone exists at a distance of one base, and base qualities are not known. This sample was taken from a study of low-dose radiotherapy and immunotherapy resistance in tumors (dated by TCRdb to the early 2020s). Some background on the complete study: Cohort 1 received 0.5 Gy per fraction every 2 weeks, with a prescribed total PTV dose of 6.5 Gy. For Cohort 2, the dose was 1 Gy per fraction given every two weeks, adding up to 13 Gy in total across 26 weeks. Patients were given nivolumab as a 240 mg flat dose every two weeks and ipilimumab at 1 mg/kg every six weeks, with both drugs delivered intravenously. Intravenous cyclophosphamide at 200 mg/m2 was administered every two weeks, one day ahead of each radiation and immunotherapy administration. Starting on cycle 1 day 1, patients took 300 mg of aspirin by mouth once a day for four cycles. The trial did not randomize participants into treatment groups. The translational analysis covered eight patients: three from the first dose cohort and the first five from the second dose cohort.

Reads for this sample came from an Illumina HiSeq 2500. First-strand cDNA was synthesized with Superscript III and a set of TRAV- and TRBV-specific primers, covering both TCRalpha and TCRbeta chains. TCRs were amplified with Phusion for roughly 20 PCR cycles using a constant-region primer together with the adapter attached to the V primers. Amplification of the isolated mRNA was done with the MessageAmp II aRNA Amplification Kit, which involved a roughly 16-hour in vitro transcription at 37 degrees C. The Dynabeads mRNA DIRECT Purification Kit was used to isolate mRNA for TCR sequencing. A second approximately 25-cycle Phusion PCR added indexed Illumina adapters, and products were purified with AMPure XP beads. The study's own analysis went as follows. Custom Perl scripts were used to pool TCR sequences that encoded the same protein, to remove out-of-frame sequences, and to calculate the abundance of each clonotype. Any TCR sequence backed by just one read was left out of the analysis. Among the metrics used to describe the repertoires were Shannon entropy, Gini index, clonality, richness, and the frequency of TCRs shared between repertoires. The raw public data were reprocessed by TCRdb itself: fastp quality trimming at Q25, MiXCR clonotype calling, in-frame beta chains only. Rows with one shared CDR3 protein collapse into an entry with the most common genes and DNA. TCRdb's processing, not the study's, gives the V and J calls here. This sample gives 30,000 to 50,000 distinct CDR3 sequences in total; 25% to 40% of them show up just once. Jointly, the top ten make up around 3.5% of the sample.

Taken with the paper, the label for time point translates to: before trial treatment. Donors were enrolled in RACIN, a single-arm phase I dose-escalation trial combining nivolumab, ipilimumab, aspirin, low-dose cyclophosphamide and low-dose radiotherapy. Patients were eligible if they had advanced solid tumors that were TIL-negative. The germline V gene supplies CDR1 MDHEN and CDR2 SYDVKM. Trimming at the junction amounts to 7 bases on V and 3 bases on J, and the germline ends lie 16 bases apart. Taken from cysteine to phenylalanine, the CDR3 has 14 residues. Left in the record is the CDR3 DNA by itself, 42 bases read in frame from the first base.

Source: PBMCs, taken before treatment. This sequence uses TRBV28 and TRBJ2-7, with a tentative D gene TRBD2 over 5 matching bases. The sequence came from a male donor with gallbladder cancer. At the DNA level, the sequence is TGTGCCAGCAACGCACCGGACGGGAACTACGAGCAGTACTTC. The encoded protein is CASNAPDGNYEQYF. This CDR3, with the reference TRBV28 and TRBJ2-7 proteins standing in past its ends, gives the full variable domain DVKVTQSSRYLVKRTGEKVFLECVQDMDHENMFWYRQDPGLGLRLIYFSYDVKMKEKGDIPEGYSVSREKKERFSLILESASTNQTSMYLCASNAPDGNYEQYFGPGTRLTVT.